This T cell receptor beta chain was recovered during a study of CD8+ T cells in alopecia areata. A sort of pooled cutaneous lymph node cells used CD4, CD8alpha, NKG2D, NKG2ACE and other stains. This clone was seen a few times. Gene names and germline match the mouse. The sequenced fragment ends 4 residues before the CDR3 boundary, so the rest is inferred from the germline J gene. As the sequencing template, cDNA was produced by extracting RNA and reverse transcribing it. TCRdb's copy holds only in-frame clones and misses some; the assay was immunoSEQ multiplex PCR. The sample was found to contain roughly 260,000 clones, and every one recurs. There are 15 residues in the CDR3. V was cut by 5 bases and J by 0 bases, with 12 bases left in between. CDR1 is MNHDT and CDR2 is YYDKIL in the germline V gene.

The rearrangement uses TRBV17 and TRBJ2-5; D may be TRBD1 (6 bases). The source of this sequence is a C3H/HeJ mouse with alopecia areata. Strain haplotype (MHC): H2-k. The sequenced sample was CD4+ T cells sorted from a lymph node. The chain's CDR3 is CASSSDRINQDTQYF. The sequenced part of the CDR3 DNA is TGTGCTAGCAGTTCGGACAGAATTAACCAAGAC.